This T cell receptor beta chain was sequenced in a study of regulatory T cells in long-lasting Graves disease. Sample time point: newly diagnosed GD, antithyroid drugs for less than 3 months. RNA isolated from PBMCs was used to make the TCR library. CDR3 length equals 15 residues. The V and J ends lost 5 bases and 6 bases, in that order; junction bases with no gene match: 3. In germline, CDR1 is SGHAT, CDR2 FQNNGV. Investigators prepared the TCR beta libraries by applying iRepertoire HTBI primers and Arm-PCR of CDR3 regions. TCRdb recomputed calls from the multiplex PCR reads with MiXCR, one row per CDR3 protein. The sample holds around 480,000 distinct CDR3 sequences; around 15% are singletons and the top ten take 12%. This sample was also put to use in a study of T cells in Graves' hyperthyroidism and ophthalmopathy.

The gene calls are TRBV11-2 and TRBJ1-6; 11 bases are shared with TRBD1. This clonotype was obtained from a man in his forties or fifties with Graves disease. The source was peripheral blood mononuclear cells (PBMCs), collected at new diagnosis, from a patient treated with antithyroid drugs. CDR3 sequence (DNA): TGTGCCAGCAGCCCGGGACAGGGGGTTAATTCACCCCTCCACTTT. Its protein is CASSPGQGVNSPLHF.